What follows is one TCR beta chain and its context. This record belongs to a study of CD8 T cells in Susac syndrome. CDR1 is LNHDA and CDR2 is SQIVND in the germline V gene (reference sequence). The CDR3 has 15 amino acids. Trimming took 3 bases from V and 12 from J, leaving 21 bases between them. Random hexamers were used to reverse transcribe the RNA input (0.5 to 1 ug). TCRdb used MiXCR to reprocess the immunoSEQ multiplex PCR reads, holding one entry per CDR3 protein. In the table there are under 200,000 distinct CDR3 sequences, 85% to 95% of which are singletons. The sequenced sample was CD8+ T cells from PBMCs. This TCR derives from a human donor with multiple sclerosis. V gene TRBV19 combines with J gene TRBJ2-1; unclear D gene. The CDR3 reads CASSIFVIGLDGQFF. DNA of the CDR3: TGTGCCAGTAGTATCTTCGTGATAGGGCTTGATGGGCAGTTCTTC.